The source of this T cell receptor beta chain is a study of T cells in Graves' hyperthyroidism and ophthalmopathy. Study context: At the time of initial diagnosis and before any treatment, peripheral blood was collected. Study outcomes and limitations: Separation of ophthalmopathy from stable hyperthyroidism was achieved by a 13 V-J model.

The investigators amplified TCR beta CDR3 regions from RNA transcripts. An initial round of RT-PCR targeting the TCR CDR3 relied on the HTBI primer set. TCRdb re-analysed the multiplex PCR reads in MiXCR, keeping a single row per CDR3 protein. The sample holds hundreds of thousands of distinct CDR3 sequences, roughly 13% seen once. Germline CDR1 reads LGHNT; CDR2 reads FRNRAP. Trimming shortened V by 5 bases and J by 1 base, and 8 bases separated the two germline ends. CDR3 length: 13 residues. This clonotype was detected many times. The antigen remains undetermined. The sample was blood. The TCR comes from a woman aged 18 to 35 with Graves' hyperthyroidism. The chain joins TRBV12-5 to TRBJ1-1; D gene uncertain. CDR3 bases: TGTGCTAGTGGTCCCTCCGAGAACACTGAAGCTTTCTTT. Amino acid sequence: CASGPSENTEAFF.